The present entry profiles one TCR beta chain with its context. The data belong to a study of neoadjuvant anti-PD-1 for oral cavity cancer. Study context: Around day 43, patients without progression received a fourth nivolumab dose before surgery.

V gave up 4 bases and J gave up 7 bases, with 11 bases separating them. Looked up from germline, CDR1 is KGHSH and CDR2 is LQKENI. There are 13 residues in the CDR3. Here immunoSEQ multiplex PCR was the method, and the copy in TCRdb shows in-frame clones only, minus some. The sample holds around 20,000 clones; approximately 70% are singletons and the top ten take 2.5% to 3%. V and J are TRBV18 and TRBJ2-1; TRBD1 is a possible D gene (6 bases). Specimen: PBMCs, collected before nivolumab (anti-PD-1) treatment. The clonotype was recovered from a person aged 40 to 85 with oral cavity squamous cell carcinoma. The CDR3 spells CASSRGGKNEQFF. The CDR3 DNA follows: TGTGCCAGCTCACGAGGGGGTAAGAATGAGCAGTTCTTC.